This T cell receptor (beta chain) was identified during a study of blood T cell repertoires in COVID-19. Turning to the study itself: Nucleic acid was either cDNA or gDNA, and it came from T cells, B-cell-depleted T cells, or PBMCs.

As originally analysed: Cell counts per sample came from amplifying reference gene primers. The protocol was immunoSEQ multiplex PCR, while the TCRdb copy is restricted to in-frame clones and leaves out a portion. V and J calls and clone size are those listed in that table; D and trimming were worked out from the DNA. The sample holds roughly 160,000 clones, 83% seen once. Germline-derived CDR1 and CDR2 are SGHTA and FQGNSA. The CDR3 runs to 14 residues. J lost 6 bases, V lost 6 bases, and 7 bases had no gene match. The chain is built from TRBV7-2 and TRBJ2-7; 11 bases match TRBD1. Sequences were obtained from peripheral blood. The receptor was isolated from a woman older than 75 with acute or convalescent COVID-19. The CDR3 sequence is CASRARTGGGEQYF. CDR3 coding DNA: TGTGCCAGCAGAGCAAGGACAGGGGGCGGCGAGCAGTACTTC.